This TCR beta chain was found in a study of OX40 agonist ivuxolimab in advanced cancers. In the study overall: Earlier treatment with anti-PD-1, anti-PD-L1 or anti-CTLA-4 was permitted, and over 35% had received some.

Germline V gene sequence: CDR1 SNHLY, CDR2 FYNNEI. The ends were cut back, 6 bases at V and 4 bases at J, with 12 bases in the middle. CDR3 size: 13 residues. This clone was detected once. On cycle 4 day 1 and cycle 7 day 1, as well as at baseline, blood was sampled. Produced via immunoSEQ multiplex PCR; TCRdb's table is partial and in-frame only. The profile shows around 68,000 clones, roughly nine tenths of them singletons. This specimen consisted of CD4+ or CD8+ T cells sorted from blood, obtained in a trial of the OX40 agonist ivuxolimab. The receptor was isolated from an adult with an advanced solid tumor such as melanoma, head and neck, liver or kidney cancer. This chain connects TRBV2 to TRBJ2-5; perhaps TRBD2 as D (6 bases). The DNA of the CDR3 is TGTGCCAGCAGGGCGGACGGGAGAGAGACCCAGTACTTC. The encoded protein is CASRADGRETQYF. Based on the CDR3 plus reference TRBV2 and TRBJ2-5, the full variable domain is EPEVTQTPSHQVTQMGQEVILRCVPISNHLYFYWYRQILGQKVEFLVSFYNNEISEKSEIFDDQFSVERPDGSNFTLKIRSTKLEDSAMYFCASRADGRETQYFGPGTRLLVL.